This TCR beta chain was recovered during a study of T cell responses to AZD1222 COVID-19 vaccine. The germline V gene encodes CDR1 MDHEN and CDR2 SYDVKM. The V segment lost 3 bases and the J segment 3 bases; nucleotides outside the gene matches: 19. The CDR3 loop spans 20 amino acids. The protocol was immunoSEQ multiplex PCR, while the TCRdb copy is restricted to in-frame clones and leaves out a portion. The table has roughly 120,000 clones, around 89% seen once. Concerning this clone: Its antigen is as yet unknown.

Study-wide results and caveats: After the peak T cell response, and only then, were repertoires sampled. Spike as a whole was targeted by vaccine-associated CD4 TCRs, dominant at 160-218 and 743-854.

J is TRBJ1-2 and V is TRBV28; 10 nucleotides match TRBD1. The sequencing here drew on peripheral blood, taken 28 days after the second AZD1222 dose. The TCR sequence derives from an adult who received the AZD1222 COVID-19 vaccine. CDR3 DNA sequence: TGTGCCAGCAGTTTTTCACCCCTAACCGTGGGGACAGGGGACGACTATGGCTACACCTTC. Translated, it gives CASSFSPLTVGTGDDYGYTF.